This T cell receptor (beta chain) appears in the sequencing data of a study of blood T cell repertoires in COVID-19. Across the whole study: COVID-19 samples from acute and convalescent phases originated in the United States, Italy and Spain. From T cells, B-cell-depleted T cells, or PBMCs came the material, which was cDNA or gDNA.

Original processing methods: Amplification of reference gene primers provided the estimated nucleated cell counts. TCRdb's table, derived via immunoSEQ multiplex PCR, lists solely in-frame clones and lacks some. The DNA was the basis for D and trimming; V, J and clone size are from that table. The sample comprises around 130,000 clones, about four fifths of which are singletons, and approximately 4.9% rests with the top ten. Germline lookup yields CDR1 SGHRS and CDR2 YFSETQ. The CDR3 is 17 residues long. V was clipped by 4 bases and J by 0 bases, with 17 bases between them. Sequenced sample: peripheral blood. This TCR was sampled from a woman in her 70s with acute or convalescent COVID-19. The chain is built from TRBV5-1 and TRBJ1-3, with TRBD1 as a possible D gene (5 bases). As DNA, the CDR3 is TGCGCCAGCAGCACACACCCGACAGCAGCCTCTGGAAACACCATATATTTT. It yields the protein CASSTHPTAASGNTIYF.